Listed here are 5 T cell receptor beta chains from one sample, sequenced in a study of T cell clonality in common variable immunodeficiency. Their antigen targets remain unknown. Profiled with immunoSEQ multiplex PCR; TCRdb holds only in-frame clones, not every one. This sample carries 15,000 to 25,000 clones, none of them present only once. Study results and limitations: Common variable immunodeficiency TCR beta sequences reportedly had fewer deletions and N-nucleotide insertions.

The sequenced material came from peripheral blood mononuclear cells. The receptors shown here come from a human donor with common variable immunodeficiency.

This clone came up a few times. The read ends 3 residues early relative to the CDR3; the germline J gene fills the gap. This sequence joins TRBV7-9 and TRBJ1-2, with D perhaps matching TRBD1 (6 bases). The CDR3 length is 13 residues. V dropped 4 bases and J dropped 4 bases, with 10 bases sitting between them. The germline CDR1 and CDR2 sequences are SEHNR and FQNEAQ (reference sequence). The sequenced CDR3 bases are TGTGCCAGCAGCTCGACAGGTCCCTATGGC. This encodes CASSSTGPYG. The CDR3 in full is CASSSTGPYGYTF. The full variable domain, completed using reference TRBV7-9 and TRBJ1-2, is DTGVSQNPRHKITKRGQNVTFRCDPISEHNRLYWYRQTLGQGPEFLTYFQNEAQLEKSRLLSDRFSAERPKGSFSTLEIQRTEQGDSAMYLCASSSTGPYGYTFGSGTRLTVV.

This clone showed up just a few times. This chain's CDR3 is CASSSGILTVNTEAFF. The sequenced part of the CDR3 DNA is TGCGCCAGCAGCTCAGGGATCCTTACAGTAAACACTGAA. The chain is built from TRBV5-1 and TRBJ1-1; possibly TRBD1 for D (5 bases). With the read ending 3 residues before the CDR3 end, the germline J gene is used to fill in that end. The V gene's germline CDR1 is SGHRS and CDR2 YFSETQ. Trimming removed 3 bases from V and 2 bases from J, with 17 bases in between. This CDR3 has 16 amino acids.

In its sample, this clone ranks as medium-sized. The read ends 3 residues before the CDR3 terminus; that terminus is restored from the germline J gene. The genes are TRBV4-2 and TRBJ2-1; TRBD2 aligns across 8 bases. This CDR3 contains 15 residues. The V gene's germline CDR1 is LGHNA and CDR2 YNFKEQ. Trimming took 4 bases from V and 5 from J; bases not matched to a gene: 7. Here the CDR3 reads CASSLTSEKHNEQFF. The part of the CDR3 DNA that was read is TGTGCCAGCAGCCTGACTAGCGAAAAACACAATGAG.

The sample holds a few counts of this clone. From the germline J gene comes the end of the CDR3, since the read stops 3 residues before it. V usage is TRBV18 and J usage is TRBJ2-2; tentatively, D is TRBD2 (6 bases). The length of the CDR3 is 14 residues. V gave up 3 bases and J gave up 4 bases, with 9 bases separating them. CDR1 and CDR2 (germline): KGHSH, LQKENI. The CDR3 sequence: CASSPGLSTGELFF. The part of the CDR3 DNA that was read is TGTGCCAGCTCACCCGGACTAAGCACCGGGGAG.

In the case of this clone: The read falls 3 residues short of the CDR3 end, and the missing part is taken from the germline J gene. This chain uses TRBV18 with TRBJ2-2, with 9 bases that match TRBD1. The CDR3 consists of 15 residues. Trimming cost V 2 bases and J 6 bases; bases outside gene matches: 4. In germline, CDR1 is KGHSH, CDR2 LQKENI. CDR3 residues: CASSPGTGYAGELFF. CDR3 bases read: TGTGCCAGCTCACCAGGGACAGGGTATGCCGGGGAG. Complete variable domain (other parts from reference TRBV18 and TRBJ2-2): NAGVMQNPRHLVRRRGQEARLRCSPMKGHSHVYWYRQLPEEGLKFMVYLQKENIIDESGMPKERFSAEFPKEGPSILRIQQVVRGDSAAYFCASSPGTGYAGELFFGEGSRLTVL.